This TCR beta chain was recovered during a study of cytomegalovirus exposure and HLA in healthy donors. A few counts support this clone. Its antigen is undetermined. Study-wide findings and caveats: Most TCR sequences were rare, but some public TCRs occurred in many donors.

With 60 Vbeta and 13 Jbeta primers, the PCR was carried out. TCRdb keeps only in-frame clones here, not all; method: immunoSEQ multiplex PCR. The sample holds under 55,000 clones, 72% seen once. The sequenced sample was PBMCs. The TCR originated in a woman in her forties or fifties in good health and CMV-seronegative.

The CDR3 loop reads CASSLDQGDPNYGYTF. In DNA, the CDR3 is TGTGCCAGCAGCTTGGATCAGGGGGATCCTAACTATGGCTACACCTTC. The V gene is TRBV5-4, the J gene TRBJ1-2, with TRBD1 matching 7 bases. The CDR3 consists of 16 residues. J lost 0 bases, V lost 0 bases, and 5 bases had no gene match. CDR1 and CDR2 from the germline V gene are SGHNT and YYREEE (reference sequence).